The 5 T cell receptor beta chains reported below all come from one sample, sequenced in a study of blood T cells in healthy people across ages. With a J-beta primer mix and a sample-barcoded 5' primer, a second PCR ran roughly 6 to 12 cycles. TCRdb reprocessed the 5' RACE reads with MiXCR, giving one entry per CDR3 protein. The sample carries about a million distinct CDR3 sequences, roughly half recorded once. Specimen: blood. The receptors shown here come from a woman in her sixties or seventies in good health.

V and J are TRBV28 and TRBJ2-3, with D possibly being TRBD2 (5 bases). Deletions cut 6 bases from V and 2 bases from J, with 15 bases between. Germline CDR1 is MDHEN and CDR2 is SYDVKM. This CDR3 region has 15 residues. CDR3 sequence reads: CASRPTRANTDTQYF. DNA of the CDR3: TGTGCCAGCAGGCCCACGAGGGCCAACACAGATACGCAGTATTTT.

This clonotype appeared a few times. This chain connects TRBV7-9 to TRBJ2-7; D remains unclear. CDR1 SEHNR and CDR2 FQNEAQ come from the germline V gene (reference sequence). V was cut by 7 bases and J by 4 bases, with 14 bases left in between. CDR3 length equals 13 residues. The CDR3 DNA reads TGTGCCAGCAAACCCCTCTCCGGGTACGAGCAGTACTTC. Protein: CASKPLSGYEQYF.

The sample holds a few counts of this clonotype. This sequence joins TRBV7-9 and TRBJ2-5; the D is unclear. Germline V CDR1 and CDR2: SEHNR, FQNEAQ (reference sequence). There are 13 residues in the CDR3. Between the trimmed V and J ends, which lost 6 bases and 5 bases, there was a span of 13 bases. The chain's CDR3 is CASSQPPRETQYF. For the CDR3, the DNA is TGTGCCAGCAGTCAACCTCCCCGTGAGACCCAGTACTTC.

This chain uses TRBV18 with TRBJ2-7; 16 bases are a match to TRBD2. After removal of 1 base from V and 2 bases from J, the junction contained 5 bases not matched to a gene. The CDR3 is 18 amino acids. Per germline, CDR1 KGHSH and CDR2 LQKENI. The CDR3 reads CASSPLPGTSGRAYEQYF. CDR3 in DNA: TGTGCCAGCTCACCACTTCCCGGGACTAGCGGGAGGGCCTACGAGCAGTACTTC.

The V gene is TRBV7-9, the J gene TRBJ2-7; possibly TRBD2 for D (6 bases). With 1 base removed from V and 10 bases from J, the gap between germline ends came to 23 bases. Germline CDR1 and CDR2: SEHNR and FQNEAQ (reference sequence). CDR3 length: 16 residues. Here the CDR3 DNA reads TGTGCCAGCAGCTTAGTATCGGGTACCCGAGGAGGGATTCAGTACTTC. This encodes CASSLVSGTRGGIQYF.